These T cell receptor beta chains were read from a single sample in a study of graft-versus-host responses after intestinal transplantation. Sequencing was performed with immunoSEQ multiplex PCR; in TCRdb, only in-frame clones are kept and a portion is missing. The sample lists 30,000 to 40,000 clones, 90% to 95% occurring once. Sequenced material: PBMCs, taken 16 days after intestinal transplant. The receptor set was obtained from a human patient who received an intestinal transplant, so some T cells may come from the graft donor. Both conserved end residues are part of each CDR3. D genes are given only for firm matches. Clone size, where shown, is once, few, many, or a class for clones that have expanded.

d_call clone_size j_call v_call cdr3_nt cdr3_aa
. . TRBJ2-7 TRBV27 TGTGCCAGCAGTTACCGACTAGACTACGAGCAGTACTTC CASSYRLDYEQYF
TRBD1 . TRBJ1-1 TRBV5-1 TGCGCCAGCAGCCTAGGACAGGGATGGAACACTGAAGCTTTCTTT CASSLGQGWNTEAFF
. . TRBJ1-3 TRBV9 TGTGCCAGCAGCGGAAGGGCATTTCTCTCTGGAAACACCATATATTTT CASSGRAFLSGNTIYF
TRBD1 . TRBJ2-3 TRBV4-3 TGCGCCAGCAGCCGAAAGACAGGGGTCACAGATACGCAGTATTTT CASSRKTGVTDTQYF
. . TRBJ1-1 TRBV19 TGTGCCAGTAGTATGGGCAACGCTGAAGCTTTCTTT CASSMGNAEAFF
. once TRBJ2-3 TRBV6-1 TGTGCCAGCAGTGAGAAGAGACGCAGGGAAGCGAGCACAGATACGCAGTATTTT CASSEKRRREASTDTQYF
. once TRBJ2-3 TRBV13 TGTGCCAGCAGCTTAGATCGAGGTAACACAGATACGCAGTATTTT CASSLDRGNTDTQYF
TRBD2 . TRBJ2-3 TRBV6-5 TGTGCCAGCAGTTGGACTAGCGGGAGTACAGATACGCAGTATTTT CASSWTSGSTDTQYF
. . TRBJ2-1 TRBV10-3 TGTGCCATCAGCGTGAAGGGGGAGGGGGACAATGAGCAGTTCTTC CAISVKGEGDNEQFF
. once TRBJ2-7 TRBV19 TGTGCCAGTAGTGCTAGGGGCAGAGACTACGAGCAGTACTTC CASSARGRDYEQYF
. . TRBJ1-1 TRBV7-9 TGTGCCAGCAGGCGCAGGGTGGGCACTGAAGCTTTCTTT CASRRRVGTEAFF
. . TRBJ2-7 TRBV27 TGTGCCAGCAGTTCGGACTTCGCCCCAGGGGAGCAGTACTTC CASSSDFAPGEQYF
. . TRBJ1-2 TRBV6-1 TGTGCCAGCAGTGAAGGGATAAACTATGGCTACACCTTC CASSEGINYGYTF
. . TRBJ1-2 TRBV6-5 TGTGCCAGCAGTTACTTCCCGGACACTGGCTACACCTTC CASSYFPDTGYTF
TRBD2 . TRBJ2-1 TRBV28 TGTGCCAGCAGTTTACCTAGCGGAACATACAATGAGCAGTTCTTC CASSLPSGTYNEQFF
. . TRBJ2-4 TRBV25-1 TGTGCCAGCAGTGAATTTTCAGGGAAAAAAAACATTCAGTACTTC CASSEFSGKKNIQYF
. . TRBJ1-1 TRBV6-1 TGTGCCAGCAGTGAAACCTCTACGGCCCCGAACACTGAAGCTTTCTTT CASSETSTAPNTEAFF
. . TRBJ2-3 TRBV27 TGTGCCAGCAGTTTGGGCACGGGCACAGATACGCAGTATTTT CASSLGTGTDTQYF
. . TRBJ1-1 TRBV5-1 TGCGCCAGCAGCTCCGGTTCCTTGGGGTTGGGAATGAACACTGAAGCTTTCTTT CASSSGSLGLGMNTEAFF
TRBD2 . TRBJ2-5 TRBV27 TGTGCCAGCAGTTTATCCCCGGGAGGGCCGATGGAGACCCAGTACTTC CASSLSPGGPMETQYF
. . TRBJ2-4 TRBV30 TGTGCCTGGAGTGAGGACAAAAACATTCAGTACTTC CAWSEDKNIQYF
. . TRBJ1-2 TRBV30 TGTGCCTGGAGATATCCAGGAGGGGCTAACTATGGCTACACCTTC CAWRYPGGANYGYTF
TRBD1 . TRBJ1-3 TRBV27 TGTGCCAGCAGTTTATCGGGACAGCTCTCTGGAAACACCATATATTTT CASSLSGQLSGNTIYF
. . TRBJ1-2 TRBV10-2 TGCGCCAGCACTGAAGGACCCGTGATATCTAACTATGGCTACACCTTC CASTEGPVISNYGYTF
TRBD1 . TRBJ2-7 TRBV7-9 TGTGCCAGCAGCTTAGGTCAGGGGGTCGTCTACGAGCAGTACTTC CASSLGQGVVYEQYF
TRBD2 . TRBJ2-7 TRBV29-1 TGCAGCGTTGTTTGGCTAGCGGGGCCCGTTGAGCAGTACTTC CSVVWLAGPVEQYF
. . TRBJ2-4 TRBV7-9 TGTGCCAGCAGCTTGGCTAACGGAGAAAAGAACATTCAGTACTTC CASSLANGEKNIQYF